These 12 T cell receptor beta chains share one sample of origin, sequenced in a study of type 1 regulatory T cells. Study-wide results and limits: Tr1 cells had a more restricted TCR repertoire than non-Tr1 cells.

These receptors have no known antigen. TCRdb called the reads again in MiXCR, with one record for every CDR3 protein. The sample yields fewer than 80,000 distinct CDR3 sequences, less than 25% seen once. Material: cultured type 1 regulatory T (Tr1) cells, either the whole culture or a sorted fraction (not recorded which). The receptors originated from a human donor in good health.

The chain employs TRBV20-1 and TRBJ2-1, with 14 bases lining up with TRBD2. Losses at the gene ends were 6 bases for V and 6 bases for J; bases not matched to a gene: 7. Per the germline V gene, CDR1 is DFQATT and CDR2 is SNEGSKA (reference sequence). The CDR3 consists of 15 residues. CDR3 nucleotides: TGCAGTGCACTGGGGACTAGCGGGAGTGGCAATGAGCAGTTCTTC. The encoded protein is CSALGTSGSGNEQFF.

V is TRBV7-2 and J is TRBJ2-6, with D unresolved. Germline V gene sequence: CDR1 SGHTA, CDR2 FQGNSA. The CDR3 loop spans 13 amino acids. Trimming stripped 6 bases from V and 0 bases from J, with 3 bases between. CDR3 sequence: CASRPSGANVLTF. The DNA for the CDR3 is TGTGCCAGCAGACCCTCTGGGGCCAACGTCCTGACTTTC.

The chain has TRBV5-1 and TRBJ2-1; D possibly corresponds to TRBD2 (6 bases). The germline V and J ends were trimmed by 2 bases and 5 bases, with 14 bases remaining between them. The germline V gene has CDR1 SGHRS and CDR2 YFSETQ. The CDR3 is 15 residues long. The CDR3 DNA follows: TGCGCCAGCAGCTTCCCAGGAGCGGGTAACAATGAGCAGTTCTTC. Translated: CASSFPGAGNNEQFF.

This clonotype came up a few times. The V gene is TRBV20-1, the J gene TRBJ2-7; a weak D match, TRBD2 (5 bases). This CDR3 comprises 13 residues. Germline values: CDR1 DFQATT, CDR2 SNEGSKA (reference sequence). The V and J ends lost 3 bases and 2 bases respectively, with 11 bases between them. CDR3 nucleotides: TGCAGTGCTAGGGGGAGTGGGGCCTACGAGCAGTACTTC. This sequence encodes CSARGSGAYEQYF.

By share of the sample, this clonotype is medium-sized. This chain uses TRBV25-1 with TRBJ2-1, with 11 bases fitting TRBD1. V shed 0 bases and J 6 bases; nucleotides not matched to a gene: 1. This CDR3 contains 15 residues. Germline V gene sequence: CDR1 MGHDK, CDR2 SYGVNS. The CDR3 DNA is TGTGCCAGCAGTGAATATGGGACAGGGGGCAATGAGCAGTTCTTC. Protein product: CASSEYGTGGNEQFF.

For the CDR3, the DNA is TGTGCCAGCAGTGGGGGGGGCCCGAACACCGGGGAGCTGTTTTTT. It is translated as CASSGGGPNTGELFF. V is TRBV12-3 or TRBV12-4 and J is TRBJ2-2; tentative D call: TRBD2 (7 bases). Deletions cut 5 bases from V and 0 bases from J, with 10 bases between. CDR3 size: 15 residues.

This CDR3 reads CASSPGTRENEQYF. The CDR3 nucleotides are TGTGCCAGCTCACCAGGTACGCGGGAGAACGAGCAGTACTTC. The V call is TRBV18, the J call TRBJ2-7, with TRBD2 matching 7 bases. Germline trimming cut 2 bases from V and 5 bases from J; bases unmatched to any gene: 6. The germline gives CDR1 KGHSH, CDR2 LQKENI. The length of the CDR3 is 14 residues.

The chain couples TRBV7-2 to TRBJ2-1, with 9 bases matching TRBD2. CDR1 is SGHTA, CDR2 FQGNSA, per germline. The junction had 8 bases not matched to a gene; V was cut back by 5 bases and J by 3 bases. This CDR3 spans 16 amino acids. CDR3 sequence: CASSQSGLASYNEQFF. The CDR3 nucleotides are TGTGCCAGCAGCCAAAGCGGACTAGCGAGCTACAATGAGCAGTTCTTC.

This clonotype has more than one count but fewer than ten. This chain links TRBV10-2 with TRBJ2-7, with unresolved D. CDR1 is WSHSY and CDR2 is SAAADI in the germline V gene. The CDR3 is 14 amino acids. Deletions cut 6 bases from V and 0 bases from J, with 12 bases between. CDR3 protein: CASSPSKSSYEQYF. CDR3 coding DNA: TGCGCCAGCAGCCCGTCCAAGAGCTCCTACGAGCAGTACTTC.

The gene calls are TRBV5-3 and TRBJ2-1; unclear D gene. TRBV5-3 is an ORF, and what it does is uncertain. The CDR3 sequence is 10 residues long. Trimming left V 6 bases short and J 12 bases short, with 10 bases between. The CDR3 is CARKVRTQFF. CDR3 DNA sequence: TGTGCCAGAAAAGTTCGGACGCAGTTCTTC.

This chain links TRBV5-1 with TRBJ2-7, with TRBD2 matching 12 bases. Unmatched junction bases numbered 9, after V lost 3 bases and J lost 5 bases. The CDR3 sequence is 16 residues long. The germline CDR1 and CDR2 sequences are SGHRS and YFSETQ. This CDR3 reads CASSWATSGSYHEQYF. The CDR3 DNA is TGCGCCAGCAGCTGGGCGACTAGCGGGAGTTACCACGAGCAGTACTTC.

V usage is TRBV11-2 and J usage is TRBJ2-5; D perhaps matches TRBD2 (5 bases). Trimming took 4 bases from V and 5 from J, leaving 20 bases between them. CDR3 length: 16 residues. In germline, CDR1 is SGHAT, CDR2 FQNNGV. This chain's CDR3 is CASSSGVLELRETQYF. The CDR3, as DNA: TGTGCCAGCAGCTCCGGGGTGCTCGAGCTGAGGGAGACCCAGTACTTC.